A single sample is the source of the 11 T cell receptor beta chains below, sequenced in a study of T cell responses to AZD1222 COVID-19 vaccine. Generated by immunoSEQ multiplex PCR, the TCRdb table keeps only in-frame clones and is missing some. Found here are more than 100,000 clones, roughly nine tenths of them singletons; the top ten hold around a tenth. The material sequenced was peripheral blood, taken on day 0 of AZD1222 vaccination. Receptors were obtained from an adult in good health.

The J gene is TRBJ1-4, the V gene TRBV12-5; TRBD1 aligns across 7 bases. The CDR3 sequence is 18 residues long. CDR1 and CDR2 from the germline V gene are LGHNT and FRNRAP. V lost 1 base and J lost 3; bases outside the gene matches: 11. The CDR3: CASGLELSDREANEKLFF. CDR3 nucleotide sequence: TGTGCTAGTGGTTTGGAACTCTCCGACAGGGAGGCTAATGAAAAACTGTTTTTT.

The rearrangement links TRBV7-2 to TRBJ2-2; D might be TRBD1 (7 bases). V shed 0 bases and J shed 7 bases, with 18 bases lying between them. CDR3 length: 17 amino acids. Germline values: CDR1 SGHTA, CDR2 FQGNSA. CDR3 DNA: TGTGCCAGCAGCTTAGCGCCAGGGGGGACACGAAGCGGGGAGCTGTTTTTT. It translates to CASSLAPGGTRSGELFF.

The V call is TRBV15, the J call TRBJ2-5, with unresolved D. The germline V gene has CDR1 LNHNV and CDR2 YYDKDF (reference sequence). Trimming took 0 bases from V and 5 from J, leaving 13 bases between them. This CDR3 has 15 amino acids. CDR3 amino acids: CATSRDHGVGETQYF. CDR3 coding DNA: TGTGCCACCAGCAGAGATCATGGGGTTGGGGAGACCCAGTACTTC.

The chain employs TRBV19 and TRBJ2-7, with a weak D call TRBD2 (5 bases). V lost 4 bases and J 2 bases, leaving 9 bases between the germline ends. The CDR3 is 13 residues long. Germline CDR1 and CDR2: LNHDA and SQIVND (reference sequence). CDR3 coding DNA: TGTGCCAGTAGTACGGGATGGGCCTACGAGCAGTACTTC. This encodes CASSTGWAYEQYF.

This clone was found a few times. The genes are TRBV6-5 and TRBJ2-7, with D unresolved. CDR1 MNHEY and CDR2 SVGAGI come from the germline V gene. CDR3 length equals 14 residues. V lost 7 bases to trimming and J lost 3 bases, with 16 bases between them. The CDR3 bases are TGTGCCAGCACCTCGCCCCAGCCAGTCTACGAGCAGTACTTC. It is translated as CASTSPQPVYEQYF.

This clone has a handful of counts. The chain links TRBV28 to TRBJ1-2; a possible D gene is TRBD1 (5 bases). The CDR3 covers 13 residues. With 3 bases removed from V and 8 bases from J, the gap between germline ends came to 13 bases. CDR1 MDHEN and CDR2 SYDVKM come from the germline V gene. Here the CDR3 reads CASSLYSRGGYTF. The CDR3 nucleotides are TGTGCCAGCAGTTTGTACAGTCGGGGGGGCTACACCTTC.

This clone came up a few times. The chain uses TRBV20-1 and TRBJ1-2, with D unclear. Germline V gene lookup returns CDR1 DFQATT and CDR2 SNEGSKA (reference sequence). Trimming took 3 bases from V and 4 from J, leaving 15 bases between them. There are 14 residues in the CDR3. The CDR3 DNA follows: TGCAGTGCTAGTCCGCTGGCTCTTGGCTATGGCTACACCTTC. Translation: CSASPLALGYGYTF.

This chain uses TRBV7-6 with TRBJ2-7; TRBD1 agrees at 9 bases. Germline-derived CDR1 and CDR2 are SGHVS and FNYEAQ. J gave up 3 bases and V 6 bases, and 9 bases lay outside the gene matches. This CDR3 contains 15 residues. In DNA form, the CDR3 reads TGTGCCAGCAGTCCCCTGGGGGGACAGGGCTACGAGCAGTACTTC. Translating it yields CASSPLGGQGYEQYF.

The genes are TRBV5-1 and TRBJ2-3; D remains ambiguous. This CDR3 spans 11 amino acids. The V and J ends lost 6 bases and 2 bases respectively, with 4 bases between them. CDR1 SGHRS and CDR2 YFSETQ come from the germline V gene. This CDR3 reads CASTYTDTQYF. The CDR3 DNA is TGCGCCAGCACCTACACAGATACGCAGTATTTT.

As for this clone: Other DNA sequences in the sample encode the same CDR3. The rearrangement links TRBV11-3 to TRBJ1-5; unclear D gene. Trimming cost V 3 bases and J 1 base, with 4 bases left between them. CDR1 SGHNT and CDR2 YENEEA come from the germline V gene. The CDR3 runs 13 residues. CDR3: CASSFDSNQPQHF. In DNA form, the CDR3 reads TGTGCCAGCAGCTTCGACAGCAATCAGCCCCAGCATTTT.

V gene TRBV25-1 combines with J gene TRBJ2-7; possible D gene TRBD2, 6 bases. The CDR3 runs to 13 residues. Trimming took 2 bases from V and 7 from J, leaving 12 bases between them. Germline CDR1 and CDR2: MGHDK and SYGVNS. The CDR3 DNA reads as TGTGCCAGCAGTGAACGGGACGCGGGGGAGCAGTACTTC. Amino acids: CASSERDAGEQYF.